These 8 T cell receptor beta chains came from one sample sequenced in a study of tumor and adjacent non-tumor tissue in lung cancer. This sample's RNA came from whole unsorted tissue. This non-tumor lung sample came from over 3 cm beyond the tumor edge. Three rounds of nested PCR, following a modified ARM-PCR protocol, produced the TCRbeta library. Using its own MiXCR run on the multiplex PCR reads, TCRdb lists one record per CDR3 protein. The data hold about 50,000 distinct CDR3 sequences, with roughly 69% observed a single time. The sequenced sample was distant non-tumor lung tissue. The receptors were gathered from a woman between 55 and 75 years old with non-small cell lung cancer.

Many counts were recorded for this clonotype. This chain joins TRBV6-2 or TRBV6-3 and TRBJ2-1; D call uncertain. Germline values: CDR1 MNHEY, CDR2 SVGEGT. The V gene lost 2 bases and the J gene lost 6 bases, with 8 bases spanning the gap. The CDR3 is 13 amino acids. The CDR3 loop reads CASSYGEVNEQFF. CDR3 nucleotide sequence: TGTGCCAGCAGTTACGGAGAGGTCAATGAGCAGTTCTTC.

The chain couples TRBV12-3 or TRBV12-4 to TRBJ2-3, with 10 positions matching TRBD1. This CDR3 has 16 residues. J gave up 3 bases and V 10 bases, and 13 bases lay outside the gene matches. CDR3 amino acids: CAICSTGTGATDTQYF. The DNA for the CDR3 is TGTGCCATCTGTTCAACGGGGACAGGGGCGACAGATACGCAGTATTTT.

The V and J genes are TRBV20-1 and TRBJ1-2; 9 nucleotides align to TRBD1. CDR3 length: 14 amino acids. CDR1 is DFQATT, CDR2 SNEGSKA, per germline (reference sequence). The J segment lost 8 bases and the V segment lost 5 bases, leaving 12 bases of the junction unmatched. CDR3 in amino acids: CSAHTGTGRKGYTF. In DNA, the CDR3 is TGCAGTGCTCATACCGGGACAGGGAGAAAAGGCTACACCTTC.

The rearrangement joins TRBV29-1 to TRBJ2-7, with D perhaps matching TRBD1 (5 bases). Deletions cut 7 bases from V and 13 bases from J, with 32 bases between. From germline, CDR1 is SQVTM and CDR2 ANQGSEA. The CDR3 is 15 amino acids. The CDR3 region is CSAQGHPSEDYEYYF. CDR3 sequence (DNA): TGCAGCGCCCAGGGCCATCCCAGTGAAGATTACGAGTACTACTTC.

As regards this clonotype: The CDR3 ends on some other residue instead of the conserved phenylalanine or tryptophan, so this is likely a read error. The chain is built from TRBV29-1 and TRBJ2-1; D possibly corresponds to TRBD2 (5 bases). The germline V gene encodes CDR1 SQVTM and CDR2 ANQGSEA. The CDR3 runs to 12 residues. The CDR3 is CIVGHWAGEQFS. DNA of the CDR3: TGCATCGTTGGCCACTGGGCGGGTGAGCAGTTCTCC.

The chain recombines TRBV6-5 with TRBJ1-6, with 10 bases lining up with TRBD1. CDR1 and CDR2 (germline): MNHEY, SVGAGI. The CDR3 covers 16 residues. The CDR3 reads CASVQTGGSYSPPLHF. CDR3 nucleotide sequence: TGTGCAAGCGTCCAGACAGGGGGCTCCTATAGTCCACCCCTCCACTTT.

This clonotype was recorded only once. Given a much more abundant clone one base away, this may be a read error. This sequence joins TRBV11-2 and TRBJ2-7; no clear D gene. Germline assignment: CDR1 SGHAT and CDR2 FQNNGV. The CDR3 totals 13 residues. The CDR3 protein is CASSLLQTYEHYF. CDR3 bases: TGTGCCAGCAGCTTACTACAGACCTACGAGCATTACTTC.

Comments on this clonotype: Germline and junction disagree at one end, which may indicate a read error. The CDR3 sequence is CASRSGTATNHGYTF. The CDR3 coding sequence is TGTGCCAGCAGGTCCGGGACAGCAACTAACCATGGTTACACCTTC. This rearrangement joins TRBV12-3 or TRBV12-4 to TRBJ1-2, with 7 bases identical to TRBD1. The length of the CDR3 is 15 residues.